The clone carrying this T cell receptor beta chain was found a few times. Its target is unknown. Scientists ran DNA taken from cultured CD4+ T cells through the Oncomine TCR Beta short-read assay for sequencing. TCRdb re-derived calls from the PCR reads in MiXCR, one entry per CDR3 protein. The sample carries about 7,000 distinct CDR3 sequences, around 79% recorded once. This specimen belongs to a study of vaccination and CD4 T cells after COVID-19. The CDR3 totals 17 residues. The germline V and J ends were trimmed by 3 bases and 1 base, with 19 bases remaining between them. The treatment was: approximately nine-day PBMC culture with coronavirus spike peptide pools or control peptides (ViraFEST assay).

Sequenced: CD4+ T cells from blood, cultured in vitro. The chain has TRBV12-3 or TRBV12-4 and TRBJ2-7; D perhaps matches TRBD2 (7 bases). The receptor was isolated from a human donor who had recovered from COVID-19. CDR3 loop: CASSFRGGRENSYEQYF. As DNA, the CDR3 is TGTGCCAGCAGTTTTAGGGGGGGGCGGGAGAATTCCTACGAGCAGTACTTC.